This TCR beta chain was captured by sequencing in a study of CD8+ T cells in alopecia areata. Study-level information: The SALT score measured affected scalp surface percentage in treated patients. Study results and limitations: Among the top 100, expanded CD8+ clones, as well as scalp clonality, were significantly decreased by tofacitinib. Among patients, TCR sharing was less clear than in mice, a difference possibly due in part to HLA diversity in the patient population.

Treatment noted: oral pan-JAK inhibitor, 5-10 mg twice daily. Sequencing relied on a cDNA template that was reverse transcribed from extracted RNA. Produced via immunoSEQ multiplex PCR; TCRdb's table is partial and in-frame only. Of 150,000 to 200,000 clones in the sample, 64% were seen once. In this sample, this clone turned up once. The antigen remains unidentified. The receptor was derived from a human donor with alopecia areata. The specimen was CD4+ T cells sorted from blood, collected around week 47, from a patient treated with tofacitinib.

The CDR3 DNA reads as TGTGCCAGCAGTTTACGCTCCGGGTCTTTCCCTATAGAGACCCAGTACTTC. This codes for CASSLRSGSFPIETQYF. The chain uses TRBV27 and TRBJ2-5, with D uncertain. Trimming pared 2 bases from V and 4 bases from J, leaving 20 bases between. Germline values: CDR1 MNHEY, CDR2 SMNVEV (reference sequence). CDR3 size: 17 residues.